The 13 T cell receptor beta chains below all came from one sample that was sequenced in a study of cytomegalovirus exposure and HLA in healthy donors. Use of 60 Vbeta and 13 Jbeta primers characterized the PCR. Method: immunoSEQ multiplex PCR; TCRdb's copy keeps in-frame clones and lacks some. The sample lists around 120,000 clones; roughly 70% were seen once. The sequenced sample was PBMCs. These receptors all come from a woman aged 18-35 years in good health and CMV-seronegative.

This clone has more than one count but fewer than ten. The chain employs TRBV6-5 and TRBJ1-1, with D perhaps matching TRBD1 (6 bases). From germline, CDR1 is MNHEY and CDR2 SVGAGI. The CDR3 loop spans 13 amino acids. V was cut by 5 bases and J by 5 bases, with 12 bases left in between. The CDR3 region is CASSEQGGTEAFF. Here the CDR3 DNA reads TGTGCCAGCAGTGAACAGGGCGGGACTGAAGCTTTCTTT.

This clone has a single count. CDR3 in amino acids: CAWGRGSYEQYF. The DNA of the CDR3 is TGTGCCTGGGGGCGGGGCTCCTACGAGCAGTACTTC. The chain links TRBV30 to TRBJ2-7; perhaps TRBD2 as D (6 bases). This CDR3 spans 12 amino acids. The V gene lost 5 bases and the J gene lost 0 bases, with 8 bases spanning the gap. Germline CDR1 and CDR2: GTSNPN and SVGIG (reference sequence).

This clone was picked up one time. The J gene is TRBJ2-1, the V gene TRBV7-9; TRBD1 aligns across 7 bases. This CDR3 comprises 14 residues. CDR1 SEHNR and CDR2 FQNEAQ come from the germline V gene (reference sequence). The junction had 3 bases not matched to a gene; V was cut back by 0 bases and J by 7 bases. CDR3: CASSLAQGWNEQFF. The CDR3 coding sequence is TGTGCCAGCAGCTTAGCACAGGGGTGGAATGAGCAGTTCTTC.

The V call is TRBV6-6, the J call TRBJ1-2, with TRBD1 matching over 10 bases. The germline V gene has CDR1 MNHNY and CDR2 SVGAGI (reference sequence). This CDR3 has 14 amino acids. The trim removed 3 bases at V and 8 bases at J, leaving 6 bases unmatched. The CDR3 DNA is TGTGCCAGCAGTTATGCCGGACAGGGGGGCGGCTACACCTTC. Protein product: CASSYAGQGGGYTF.

The CDR3 DNA follows: TGTGCCAGCAGTTTCGCCCTCACAGGGGTGGGGACTGAAGCTTTCTTT. This gives the protein CASSFALTGVGTEAFF. The V and J genes are TRBV6-5 and TRBJ1-1, with 7 bases matching TRBD1. This CDR3 is 16 amino acids long. Germline V gene sequence: CDR1 MNHEY, CDR2 SVGAGI. Unmatched junction bases numbered 13, after V lost 4 bases and J lost 5 bases.

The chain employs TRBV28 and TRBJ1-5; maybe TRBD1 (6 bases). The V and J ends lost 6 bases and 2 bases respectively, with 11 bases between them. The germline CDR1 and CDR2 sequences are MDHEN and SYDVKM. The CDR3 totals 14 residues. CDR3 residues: CASRTRQGNQPQHF. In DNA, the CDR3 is TGTGCCAGCAGGACAAGACAGGGCAATCAGCCCCAGCATTTT.

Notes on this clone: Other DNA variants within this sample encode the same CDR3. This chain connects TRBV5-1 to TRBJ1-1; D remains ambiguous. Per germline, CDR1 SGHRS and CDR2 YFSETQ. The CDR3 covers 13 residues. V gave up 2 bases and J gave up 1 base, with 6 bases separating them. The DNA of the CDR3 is TGCGCCAGCAGCTTACAAGAGAACACTGAAGCTTTCTTT. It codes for CASSLQENTEAFF.

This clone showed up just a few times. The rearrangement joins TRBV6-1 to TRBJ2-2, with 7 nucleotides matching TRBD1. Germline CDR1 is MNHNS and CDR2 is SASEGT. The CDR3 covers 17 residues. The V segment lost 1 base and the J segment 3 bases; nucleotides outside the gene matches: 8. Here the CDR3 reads CASSEEAARGYTGELFF. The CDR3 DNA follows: TGTGCCAGCAGTGAAGAGGCGGCCAGGGGGTACACCGGGGAGCTGTTTTTT.

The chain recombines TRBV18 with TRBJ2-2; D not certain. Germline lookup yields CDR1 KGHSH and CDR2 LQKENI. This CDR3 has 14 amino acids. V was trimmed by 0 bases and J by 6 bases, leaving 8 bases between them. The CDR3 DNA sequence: TGTGCCAGCTCACCACCGAGGAGCGCCGGGGAGCTGTTTTTT. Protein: CASSPPRSAGELFF. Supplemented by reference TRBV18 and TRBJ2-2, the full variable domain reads NAGVMQNPRHLVRRRGQEARLRCSPMKGHSHVYWYRQLPEEGLKFMVYLQKENIIDESGMPKERFSAEFPKEGPSILRIQQVVRGDSAAYFCASSPPRSAGELFFGEGSRLTVL.

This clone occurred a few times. CDR3 DNA: TGCGCCAGCACCGCAGGGGGCGCTGGCACTGAAGCTTTCTTT. It codes for CASTAGGAGTEAFF. The V gene is TRBV5-1, the J gene TRBJ1-1, with 8 bases matching TRBD1. From germline, CDR1 is SGHRS and CDR2 YFSETQ. V shed 6 bases, J shed 4 bases, and the junction held 8 bases outside the gene matches. This CDR3 contains 14 residues.

The CDR3 reads CASSASGIGSYEQYF. The CDR3 DNA reads as TGTGCCAGCAGCGCGAGCGGAATCGGCTCCTACGAGCAGTACTTC. The chain has TRBV9 and TRBJ2-7, with a possible D match to TRBD2 (5 bases). This CDR3 spans 15 amino acids. Per germline, CDR1 SGDLS and CDR2 YYNGEE. V was shortened by 3 bases and J by 0 bases, with 13 bases between the two germline ends. Looking up the rest from reference TRBV9 and TRBJ2-7 gives the full variable domain: DSGVTQTPKHLITATGQRVTLRCSPRSGDLSVYWYQQSLDQGLQFLIQYYNGEERAKGNILERFSAQQFPDLHSELNLSSLELGDSALYFCASSASGIGSYEQYFGPGTRLTVT.

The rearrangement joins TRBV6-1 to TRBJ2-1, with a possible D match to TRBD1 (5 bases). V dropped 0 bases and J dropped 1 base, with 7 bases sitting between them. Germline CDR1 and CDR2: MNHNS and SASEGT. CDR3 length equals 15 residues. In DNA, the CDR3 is TGTGCCAGCAGTGAAGCCAGGGATTCCTACAATGAGCAGTTCTTC. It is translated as CASSEARDSYNEQFF.

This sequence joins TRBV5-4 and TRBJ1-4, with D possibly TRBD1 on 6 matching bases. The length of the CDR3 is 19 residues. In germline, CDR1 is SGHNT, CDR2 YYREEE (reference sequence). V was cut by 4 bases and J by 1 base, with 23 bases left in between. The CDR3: CASSGGTGHRTGTNEKLFF. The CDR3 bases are TGTGCCAGCAGCGGAGGTACGGGACATCGGACGGGAACTAATGAAAAACTGTTTTTT.